The 19 T cell receptor beta chains listed next were all sequenced from one sample in a study of blood T cell repertoires in COVID-19. Produced via immunoSEQ multiplex PCR; TCRdb's table is partial and in-frame only. The sample holds about 68,000 clones, approximately 80% seen once. The specimen was peripheral blood. These receptors originate from a woman aged 50 to 65 with acute or convalescent COVID-19.

This clone was recorded once. The V and J genes are TRBV30 and TRBJ2-7, with D tentatively TRBD1 (6 bases). The CDR3 is 11 amino acids. V lost 5 bases, J lost 5 bases, and 10 bases lay in between. CDR1 is GTSNPN, CDR2 SVGIG, per germline (reference sequence). The CDR3 loop is CAWGTGHEQYF. CDR3 DNA: TGTGCCTGGGGAACAGGGCACGAGCAGTACTTC.

The chain combines TRBV4-1 with TRBJ2-5, with 11 bases lining up with TRBD2. The CDR3 is 15 residues long. Per the germline V gene, CDR1 is MGHRA and CDR2 is YSYEKL. V dropped 4 bases and J dropped 5; count of bases not matched to a gene: 6. The CDR3 region is CASSRQIAGGETQYF. As DNA, the CDR3 is TGCGCCAGCAGCCGCCAAATAGCGGGAGGGGAGACCCAGTACTTC.

The genes are TRBV11-2 and TRBJ1-1; 9 bases match TRBD1. After removal of 1 base from V and 0 bases from J, the junction contained 6 bases not matched to a gene. This CDR3 is 17 amino acids long. Germline V lookup: CDR1 SGHAT, CDR2 FQNNGV. CDR3 in amino acids: CASSLGDRVLVNTEAFF. The CDR3 DNA sequence: TGTGCCAGCAGCTTAGGGGACAGGGTTCTCGTGAACACTGAAGCTTTCTTT.

The rearrangement uses TRBV18 and TRBJ2-5; 8 bases match TRBD1. The junction had 9 bases not matched to a gene; V was cut back by 6 bases and J by 0 bases. The CDR3 loop spans 16 amino acids. Germline assignment: CDR1 KGHSH and CDR2 LQKENI. CDR3 sequence: CASSRSGGAYQETQYF. CDR3 DNA: TGTGCCAGCTCGCGCTCAGGGGGCGCTTACCAAGAGACCCAGTACTTC. Based on the CDR3 plus reference TRBV18 and TRBJ2-5, the full variable domain is NAGVMQNPRHLVRRRGQEARLRCSPMKGHSHVYWYRQLPEEGLKFMVYLQKENIIDESGMPKERFSAEFPKEGPSILRIQQVVRGDSAAYFCASSRSGGAYQETQYFGPGTRLLVL.

The J gene is TRBJ1-6, the V gene TRBV2; maybe TRBD1 (5 bases). The CDR3 covers 14 residues. Germline V CDR1 and CDR2: SNHLY, FYNNEI. V shed 8 bases and J shed 6 bases, with 14 bases lying between them. CDR3 loop: CASHELQGNSPLHF. For the CDR3, the DNA is TGTGCCAGCCACGAACTGCAGGGTAATTCACCCCTCCACTTT.

This clone was observed a single time. This sequence joins TRBV6-2 or TRBV6-3 and TRBJ1-2; the match to TRBD1 covers 8 bases. Germline CDR1 and CDR2: MNHEY and SVGEGT. This CDR3 has 14 amino acids. V was pared by 4 bases and J by 8 bases, with 9 bases of the junction left unmatched. The CDR3 bases are TGTGCCAGCAGTTCGGCCGGGACAGGCTTGGGCTACACCTTC. It specifies CASSSAGTGLGYTF.

The chain joins TRBV7-2 to TRBJ1-1; D is unresolved. Germline V gene sequence: CDR1 SGHTA, CDR2 FQGNSA. Trimming took off 5 bases at V and 3 bases at J, with 4 bases between the two ends. CDR3 size: 11 residues. In DNA, the CDR3 is TGTGCCAGCAGCCCCGACACTGAAGCTTTCTTT. Residues: CASSPDTEAFF.

This chain uses TRBV7-2 with TRBJ1-1; weak D call: TRBD1 (5 bases). Deletions cut 5 bases from V and 0 bases from J, with 7 bases between. The CDR3 consists of 13 residues. Germline V CDR1 and CDR2: SGHTA, FQGNSA. CDR3 region: CASSRQMNTEAFF. CDR3 sequence (DNA): TGTGCCAGCAGCAGACAGATGAACACTGAAGCTTTCTTT.

The rearrangement uses TRBV5-1 and TRBJ2-1, with TRBD1 as a possible D gene (5 bases). V was pared by 1 base and J by 6 bases, with 11 bases between. The CDR3 runs 14 residues. Germline V lookup: CDR1 SGHRS, CDR2 YFSETQ. The CDR3 region has the DNA TGCGCCAGCAGCTTGTGGGGCCCCGGCAATGAGCAGTTCTTC. Amino acids: CASSLWGPGNEQFF.

In DNA, the CDR3 is TGTGCCAGCAGGATCGGGACTAGCGACTCCTACGAGCAGTACTTC. Residues: CASRIGTSDSYEQYF. This chain connects TRBV27 to TRBJ2-7, with 10 bases lining up with TRBD2. Germline-derived CDR1 and CDR2 are MNHEY and SMNVEV (reference sequence). After removal of 6 bases from V and 0 bases from J, the junction contained 5 bases not matched to a gene. The CDR3 spans 15 residues.

Here the CDR3 reads CSVPGLAGGSPVNEQFF. CDR3 nucleotides: TGCAGCGTCCCCGGACTAGCGGGAGGCTCCCCGGTCAATGAGCAGTTCTTC. The J gene is TRBJ2-1, the V gene TRBV29-1, with 14 bases fitting TRBD2. Germline CDR1 and CDR2: SQVTM and ANQGSEA. V lost 6 bases to trimming and J lost 6 bases; unmatched junction nucleotides: 13. CDR3 length equals 17 residues.

This sequence joins TRBV28 and TRBJ2-7, with D possibly being TRBD1 (5 bases). The CDR3 is made up of 17 amino acids. V dropped 6 bases and J dropped 3 bases, with 24 bases sitting between them. CDR1 and CDR2 (germline): MDHEN, SYDVKM. Here the CDR3 DNA reads TGTGCCAGCAGCCCTCTCCGAGCAGGCAGGCAGGGCTACGAGCAGTACTTC. Residues: CASSPLRAGRQGYEQYF.

The chain uses TRBV7-9 and TRBJ1-1, with 7 nucleotides matching TRBD1. The J segment lost 4 bases and the V segment lost 7 bases, leaving 6 bases of the junction unmatched. Germline CDR1 is SEHNR and CDR2 is FQNEAQ (reference sequence). The CDR3 loop spans 13 amino acids. CDR3 region: CASTQTGSTEAFF. As DNA, the CDR3 is TGTGCCAGCACCCAGACAGGGTCCACTGAAGCTTTCTTT. Based on the CDR3 plus reference TRBV7-9 and TRBJ1-1, the full variable domain is DTGVSQNPRHKITKRGQNVTFRCDPISEHNRLYWYRQTLGQGPEFLTYFQNEAQLEKSRLLSDRFSAERPKGSFSTLEIQRTEQGDSAMYLCASTQTGSTEAFFGQGTRLTVV.

The rearrangement links TRBV5-1 to TRBJ2-1, with 11 bases that match TRBD2. J lost 2 bases, V lost 4 bases, and 5 bases had no gene match. Germline CDR1 SGHRS, CDR2 YFSETQ. This CDR3 contains 16 residues. The CDR3 bases are TGCGCCAGCAGCACTGTAGCGGGAGGGCCCTACAATGAGCAGTTCTTC. It is translated as CASSTVAGGPYNEQFF.

V is TRBV14 and J is TRBJ1-1; the match to TRBD1 covers 7 bases. The V gene's germline CDR1 is SGHDN and CDR2 FVKESK. V gave up 5 bases and J gave up 4 bases; unmatched junction bases: 13. The CDR3 is made up of 16 amino acids. Written as DNA, the CDR3 is TGTGCCAGCAGCTATAGGTTGGGACAGTCGTCCACTGAAGCTTTCTTT. Protein: CASSYRLGQSSTEAFF.

V usage is TRBV11-2 and J usage is TRBJ2-7; D gene uncertain. V lost 3 bases and J 0 bases, leaving 12 bases between the germline ends. Germline V gives CDR1 SGHAT, CDR2 FQNNGV. This CDR3 contains 15 residues. The CDR3 sequence is CASSFFPGTSYEQYF. In DNA, the CDR3 is TGTGCCAGCAGCTTTTTCCCAGGCACCTCCTACGAGCAGTACTTC.

This chain connects TRBV30 to TRBJ1-3; possible D gene TRBD1, 5 bases. The CDR3 totals 14 residues. Trimming shortened V by 7 bases and J by 0 bases, and 13 bases separated the two germline ends. Germline values: CDR1 GTSNPN, CDR2 SVGIG (reference sequence). The CDR3 loop is CALLRGASGNTIYF. CDR3 coding DNA: TGTGCCTTGCTCCGTGGGGCCTCTGGAAACACCATATATTTT.

Only a few counts were recorded for this clone. The chain carries TRBV10-3 and TRBJ2-2, with TRBD1 identical over 7 bases. After removal of 0 bases from V and 6 bases from J, the junction contained 1 base not matched to a gene. The CDR3 runs to 14 residues. The germline CDR1 and CDR2 sequences are ENHRY and SYGVKD. CDR3 sequence reads: CAISESTGPGELFF. The CDR3, as DNA: TGTGCCATCAGTGAGTCGACAGGGCCCGGGGAGCTGTTTTTT.

The V call is TRBV7-9, the J call TRBJ2-1, with TRBD2 matching 9 bases. Germline V gene data show CDR1 as SEHNR and CDR2 as FQNEAQ (reference sequence). V was clipped by 0 bases and J by 0 bases; unmatched bases: 6. This CDR3 comprises 18 residues. The CDR3 here is CASSLAWASGNSYNEQFF. CDR3 DNA: TGTGCCAGCAGCTTAGCTTGGGCTAGCGGGAACTCCTACAATGAGCAGTTCTTC.